The 2 T cell receptor beta chains below were found in one sample sequenced in a study of blood T cell repertoires in COVID-19. The data were produced by immunoSEQ multiplex PCR, yet TCRdb's version contains in-frame clones alone and is incomplete. The data contain over 250,000 clones, approximately 89% of them singletons. Sample: peripheral blood. The source of these receptors is a man aged 35-49 years who had recovered from COVID-19.

The chain combines TRBV7-9 with TRBJ2-1, with D hard to call. The CDR3 consists of 14 residues. CDR1 is SEHNR, CDR2 FQNEAQ, per germline (reference sequence). V shed 5 bases and J shed 4 bases, with 12 bases lying between them. The CDR3 DNA is TGTGCCAGCAGCCCCCTCCCTGTTTACAATGAGCAGTTCTTC. Translated: CASSPLPVYNEQFF.

The chain uses TRBV7-2 and TRBJ2-7; D is possibly TRBD1 (6 bases). There are 14 residues in the CDR3. Trimming removed 3 bases at V and 3 bases at J, with 12 bases between. Germline CDR1 and CDR2: SGHTA and FQGNSA. The CDR3 loop reads CASSFEAGDYEQYF. CDR3 nucleotides: TGTGCCAGCAGCTTTGAGGCAGGGGACTACGAGCAGTACTTC.